This TCR beta chain appears in the sequencing data of a study of lymphopenia after photon versus proton radiotherapy. General study findings and limits: Photon-treated patients lost naive T cells and TCR diversity; proton-treated stayed stable. Post-nadir TCR diversity decline inversely tracked overall survival among those who died. Oligoclonal CD8+ Temra expansion after nadir drove photon patients' diversity drop.

Using immunoSEQ multiplex PCR, the repertoire was profiled, and TCRdb retains in-frame clones only, with some absent. The data show some 29,000 clones, roughly 87% seen once. On this clone: What it recognizes is unknown.

This CDR3 comprises 11 residues. CDR1 is SQVTM, CDR2 ANQGSEA, per germline. V was clipped by 3 bases and J by 3 bases, with 5 bases between them. Sample: peripheral blood, taken from a patient treated with proton-based radiotherapy. V usage is TRBV29-1 and J usage is TRBJ1-1; unclear D gene. The clonotype was recovered from an older woman with cholangiocarcinoma. Some clones in this sample may be carry-over from other donors' samples. This CDR3 is CSVEGDTEAFF. The CDR3, as DNA: TGCAGCGTTGAGGGAGACACTGAAGCTTTCTTT.